The source of this T cell receptor beta chain is a study of monozygotic twins with inflammatory bowel disease. The germline CDR1 and CDR2 sequences are LGHNA and YNFKEQ. The CDR3 is made up of 14 amino acids. In the case of this clonotype: Antigen unknown.

Someone took an approximately 2.5 ml blood sample from each of the donors. The total RNA came straight from whole blood, and T cells were not sorted beforehand. The authors made each sample's cDNA in eight separate reactions. From its re-call of the 5' RACE reads, TCRdb lists each CDR3 protein once, without DNA. The specimen's table records approximately 200,000 distinct CDR3 sequences. Overall study results and limits: Backing was not found for a single strong signal or clonotype associated with IBD.

The TCR sequence derives from a human donor with ulcerative colitis or Crohn's disease, or a healthy co-twin of an affected twin (not recorded which). Sequenced: blood. The J gene is TRBJ2-7, the V gene TRBV4-2; TCRdb indicates TRBD2, and absent DNA this call remains unverified. The CDR3 sequence: CASSHQRGAYEQYF.